This T cell receptor beta chain comes out of a study of CD8 T cells in ankylosing spondylitis. This clonotype was observed a handful of times. Its antigen is currently unknown. Study outcomes and limitations: Several highly homologous variants made up a TCR beta motif that seemed to typify ankylosing spondylitis blood.

By quantitative 5'-RACE with molecular barcodes, the TCR beta libraries were made. One entry per CDR3 protein, called by TCRdb with MiXCR from the 5' RACE reads. Here the sample spans around 390,000 distinct CDR3 sequences, around 22% being singletons. Sample: blood, either unsorted or a sorted T cell fraction (not recorded which). This receptor was obtained from a male donor with ankylosing spondylitis.

CDR3 loop: CASSSGTSYNEQFF. The CDR3 nucleotides read TGTGCCAGCAGCTCCGGGACTTCATACAATGAGCAGTTCTTC. The genes are TRBV7-6 and TRBJ2-1; tentatively, D is TRBD2 (6 bases). Trimming took off 4 bases at V and 4 bases at J, with 11 bases between the two ends. The CDR3 extends over 14 amino acids. CDR1 and CDR2 from the germline V gene are SGHVS and FNYEAQ.